This TCR beta chain was profiled in a study of blood T cell repertoires in COVID-19. The wider study: Whether acute or convalescent, the COVID-19 samples came from the United States, Italy and Spain. Nucleic acid was either cDNA or gDNA, and it came from T cells, B-cell-depleted T cells, or PBMCs.

The CDR3 runs 11 residues. The V and J ends lost 8 bases and 3 bases respectively, with 11 bases between them. The germline gives CDR1 SQVTM, CDR2 ANQGSEA. In the original analysis: Estimates of nucleated cell counts were drawn from the amplification of reference gene primers. Using immunoSEQ multiplex PCR, the repertoire was profiled, and TCRdb retains in-frame clones only, with some absent. Clone size and V and J calls were adopted from that table, with D and trimming inferred from the DNA. This sample has around 250,000 clones; just over 85% occur once, and the top ten carry over 2%. The sample comprised peripheral blood. V is TRBV29-1 and J is TRBJ2-7, with D perhaps TRBD1 (5 bases). This sequence was found in a man aged 25-45 years who had recovered from COVID-19. This CDR3 reads CSSATDYEQYF. CDR3 sequence (DNA): TGCAGCTCAGCGACAGACTACGAGCAGTACTTC.